Included here is one T cell receptor beta chain sequence, with context. Assay used: immunoSEQ multiplex PCR; TCRdb lists only in-frame clones, some missing. Here the sample spans a few hundred thousand clones, just over 85% being singletons. The CDR3 length is 12 residues. The germline CDR1 and CDR2 sequences are MGHRA and YSYEKL. Trimming stripped 10 bases from V and 4 bases from J, with 10 bases between. The record originates from a study of blood T cell repertoires in COVID-19. Two negative PCRs, clearance, or symptom resolution were required of recovered Cohort 3 donors. The sequence was collected from a woman under 30 who had recovered from COVID-19. The rearrangement links TRBV4-1 to TRBJ2-2; a possible D gene is TRBD2 (5 bases). Sample: PBMCs or T cells enriched from blood (not recorded which). The CDR3 region has the DNA TGCGCCACACTAGGTCCCACCGGGGAGCTGTTTTTT. This sequence encodes CATLGPTGELFF.